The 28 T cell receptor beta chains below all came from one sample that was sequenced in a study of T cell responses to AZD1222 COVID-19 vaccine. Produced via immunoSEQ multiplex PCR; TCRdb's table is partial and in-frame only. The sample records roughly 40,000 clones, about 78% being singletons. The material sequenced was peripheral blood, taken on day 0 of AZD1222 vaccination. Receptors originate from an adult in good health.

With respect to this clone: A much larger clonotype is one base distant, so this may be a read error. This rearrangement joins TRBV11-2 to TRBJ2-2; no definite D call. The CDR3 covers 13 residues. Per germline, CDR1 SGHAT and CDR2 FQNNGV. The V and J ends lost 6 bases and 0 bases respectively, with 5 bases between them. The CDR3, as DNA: TGTGCCAGCAGTTACACGAACACCGGGGAGCTGTTTTTT. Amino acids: CASSYTNTGELFF. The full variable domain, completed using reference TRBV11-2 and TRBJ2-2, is EAGVAQSPRYKIIEKRQSVAFWCNPISGHATLYWYQQILGQGPKLLIQFQNNGVVDDSQLPKDRFSAERLKGVDSTLKIQPAKLEDSAVYLCASSYTNTGELFFGEGSRLTVL.

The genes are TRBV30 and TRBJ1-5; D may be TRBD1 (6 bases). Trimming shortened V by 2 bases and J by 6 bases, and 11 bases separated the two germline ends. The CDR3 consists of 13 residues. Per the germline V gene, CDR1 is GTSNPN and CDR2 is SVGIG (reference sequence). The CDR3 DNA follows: TGTGCCTGGAGTACCGGGGGCCGTCAGCCCCAGCATTTT. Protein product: CAWSTGGRQPQHF. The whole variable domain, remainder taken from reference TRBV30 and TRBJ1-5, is SQTIHQWPATLVQPVGSPLSLECTVEGTSNPNLYWYRQAAGRGLQLLFYSVGIGQISSEVPQNLSASRPQDRQFILSSKKLLLSDSGFYLCAWSTGGRQPQHFGDGTRLSIL.

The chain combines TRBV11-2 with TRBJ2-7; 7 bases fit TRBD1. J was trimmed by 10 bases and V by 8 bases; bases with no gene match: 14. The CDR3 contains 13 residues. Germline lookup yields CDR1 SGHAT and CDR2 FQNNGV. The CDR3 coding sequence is TGTGCCAGCGGCCCCGGGACAGATTTGCCTCAGTACTTC. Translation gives CASGPGTDLPQYF. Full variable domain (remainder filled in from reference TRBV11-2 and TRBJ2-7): EAGVAQSPRYKIIEKRQSVAFWCNPISGHATLYWYQQILGQGPKLLIQFQNNGVVDDSQLPKDRFSAERLKGVDSTLKIQPAKLEDSAVYLCASGPGTDLPQYFGPGTRLTVT.

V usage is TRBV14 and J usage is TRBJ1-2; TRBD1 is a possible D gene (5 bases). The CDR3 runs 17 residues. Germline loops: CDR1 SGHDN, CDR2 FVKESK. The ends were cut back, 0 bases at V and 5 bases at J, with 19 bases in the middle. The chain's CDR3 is CASSQDLAGLEGYGYTF. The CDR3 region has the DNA TGTGCCAGCAGCCAAGATCTGGCAGGCCTCGAGGGGTATGGCTACACCTTC.

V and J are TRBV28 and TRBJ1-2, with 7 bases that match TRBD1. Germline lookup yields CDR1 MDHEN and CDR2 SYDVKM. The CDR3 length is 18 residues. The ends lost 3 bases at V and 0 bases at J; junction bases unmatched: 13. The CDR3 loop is CASSLGGTGAITNYGYTF. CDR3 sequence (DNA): TGTGCCAGCAGTTTGGGTGGAACAGGGGCAATTACTAACTATGGCTACACCTTC.

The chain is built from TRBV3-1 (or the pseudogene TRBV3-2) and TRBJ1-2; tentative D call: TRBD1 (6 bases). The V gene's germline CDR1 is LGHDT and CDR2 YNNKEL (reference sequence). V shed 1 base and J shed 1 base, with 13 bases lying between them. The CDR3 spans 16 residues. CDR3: CASSQVRQVINYGYTF. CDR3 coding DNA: TGTGCCAGCAGCCAAGTCCGACAGGTTATTAACTATGGCTACACCTTC.

The CDR3, as DNA: TGTGCCAGCCACACCCTCTACCCCAATCAGCCCCAGCATTTT. Its translation: CASHTLYPNQPQHF. The rearrangement uses TRBV28 and TRBJ1-5; D gene ambiguous. The CDR3 sequence is 14 residues long. The germline V gene has CDR1 MDHEN and CDR2 SYDVKM. V lost 8 bases and J lost 3, with 14 bases in between.

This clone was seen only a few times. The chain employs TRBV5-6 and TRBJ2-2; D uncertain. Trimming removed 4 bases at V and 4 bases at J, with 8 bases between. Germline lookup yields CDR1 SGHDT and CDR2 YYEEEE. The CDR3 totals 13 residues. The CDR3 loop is CASSGQSTGELFF. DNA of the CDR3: TGTGCCAGCAGCGGCCAGTCCACCGGGGAGCTGTTTTTT.

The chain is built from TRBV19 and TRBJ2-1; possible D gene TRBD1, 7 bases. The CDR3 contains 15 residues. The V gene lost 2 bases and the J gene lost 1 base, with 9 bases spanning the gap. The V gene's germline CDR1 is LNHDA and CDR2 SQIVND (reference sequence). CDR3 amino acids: CASSIPGGSYNEQFF. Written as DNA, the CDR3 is TGTGCCAGTAGTATACCAGGGGGGTCCTACAATGAGCAGTTCTTC.

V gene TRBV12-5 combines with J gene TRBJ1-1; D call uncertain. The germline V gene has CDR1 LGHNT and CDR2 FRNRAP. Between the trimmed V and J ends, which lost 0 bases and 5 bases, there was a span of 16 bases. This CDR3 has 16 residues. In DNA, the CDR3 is TGTGCTAGTGGTTTGGTACGGGAGGTATTTCGTACTGAAGCTTTCTTT. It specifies CASGLVREVFRTEAFF.

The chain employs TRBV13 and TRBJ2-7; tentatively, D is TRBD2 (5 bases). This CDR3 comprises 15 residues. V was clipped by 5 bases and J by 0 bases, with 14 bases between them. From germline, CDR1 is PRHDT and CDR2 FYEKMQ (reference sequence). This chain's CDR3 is CASSLSGESSYEQYF. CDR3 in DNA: TGTGCCAGCAGCCTAAGCGGCGAAAGCTCCTACGAGCAGTACTTC. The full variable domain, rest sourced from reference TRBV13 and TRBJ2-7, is AAGVIQSPRHLIKEKRETATLKCYPIPRHDTVYWYQQGPGQDPQFLISFYEKMQSDKGSIPDRFSAQQFSDYHSELNMSSLELGDSALYFCASSLSGESSYEQYFGPGTRLTVT.

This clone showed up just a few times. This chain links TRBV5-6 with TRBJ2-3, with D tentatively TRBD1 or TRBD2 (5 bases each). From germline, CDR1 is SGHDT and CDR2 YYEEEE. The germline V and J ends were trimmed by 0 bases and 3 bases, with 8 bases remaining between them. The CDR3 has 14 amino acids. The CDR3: CASSLAGTTDTQYF. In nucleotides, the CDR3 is TGTGCCAGCAGCTTGGCCGGGACGACAGATACGCAGTATTTT.

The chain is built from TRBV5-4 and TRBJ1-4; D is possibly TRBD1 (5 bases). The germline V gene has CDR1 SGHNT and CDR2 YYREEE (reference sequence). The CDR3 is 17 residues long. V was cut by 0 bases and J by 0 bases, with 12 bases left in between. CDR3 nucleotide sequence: TGTGCCAGCAGCTTGGACGCGGGGGGGGCAACTAATGAAAAACTGTTTTTT. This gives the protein CASSLDAGGATNEKLFF.

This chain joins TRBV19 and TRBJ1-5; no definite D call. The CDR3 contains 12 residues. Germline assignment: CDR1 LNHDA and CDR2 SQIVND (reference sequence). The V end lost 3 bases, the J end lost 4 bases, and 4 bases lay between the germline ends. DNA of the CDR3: TGTGCCAGTAGTATCCAGAATCAGCCCCAGCATTTT. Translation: CASSIQNQPQHF.

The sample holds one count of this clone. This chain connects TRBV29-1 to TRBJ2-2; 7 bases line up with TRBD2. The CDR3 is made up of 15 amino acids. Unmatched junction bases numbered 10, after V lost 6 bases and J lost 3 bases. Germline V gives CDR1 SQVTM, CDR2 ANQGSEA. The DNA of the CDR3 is TGCAGCGTACAATCCCCGGGAGGATACACCGGGGAGCTGTTTTTT. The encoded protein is CSVQSPGGYTGELFF.

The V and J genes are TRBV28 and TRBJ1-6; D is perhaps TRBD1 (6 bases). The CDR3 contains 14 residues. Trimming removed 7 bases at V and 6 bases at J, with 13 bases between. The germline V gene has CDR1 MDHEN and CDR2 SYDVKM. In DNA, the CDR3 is TGTGCCAGCACCGTCGGACAGCCTAATTCACCCCTCCACTTT. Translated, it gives CASTVGQPNSPLHF.

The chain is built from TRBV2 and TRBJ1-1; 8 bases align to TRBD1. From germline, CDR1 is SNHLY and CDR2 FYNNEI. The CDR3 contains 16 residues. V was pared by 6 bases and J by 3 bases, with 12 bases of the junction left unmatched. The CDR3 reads CASSGTPGQEYTEAFF. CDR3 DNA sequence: TGTGCCAGCAGCGGTACTCCGGGACAGGAATACACTGAAGCTTTCTTT.

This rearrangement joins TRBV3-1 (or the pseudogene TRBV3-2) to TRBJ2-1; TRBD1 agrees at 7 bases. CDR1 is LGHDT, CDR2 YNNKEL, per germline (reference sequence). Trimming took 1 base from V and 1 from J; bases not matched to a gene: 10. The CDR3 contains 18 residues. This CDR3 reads CASSQGVSGQRSYNEQFF. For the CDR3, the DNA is TGTGCCAGCAGCCAAGGGGTCTCGGGACAGCGATCCTACAATGAGCAGTTCTTC.

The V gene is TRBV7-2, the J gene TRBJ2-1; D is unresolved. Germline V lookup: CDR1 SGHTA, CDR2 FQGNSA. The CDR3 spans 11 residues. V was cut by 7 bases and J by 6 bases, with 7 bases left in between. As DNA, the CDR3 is TGTGCCAGCACTCTTTTCAATGAGCAGTTCTTC. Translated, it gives CASTLFNEQFF.

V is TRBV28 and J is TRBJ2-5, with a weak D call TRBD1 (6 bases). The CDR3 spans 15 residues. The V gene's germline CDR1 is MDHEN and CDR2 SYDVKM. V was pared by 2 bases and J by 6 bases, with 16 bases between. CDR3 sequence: CASSLTGMNEKTQYF. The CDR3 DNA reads TGTGCCAGCAGTTTAACAGGGATGAACGAAAAGACCCAGTACTTC.

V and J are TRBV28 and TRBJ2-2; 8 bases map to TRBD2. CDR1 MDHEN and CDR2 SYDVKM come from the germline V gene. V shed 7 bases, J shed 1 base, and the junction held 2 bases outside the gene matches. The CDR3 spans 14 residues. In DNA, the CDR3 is TGTGCCAGCACCCGGGGGGGGAACACCGGGGAGCTGTTTTTT. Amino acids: CASTRGGNTGELFF.

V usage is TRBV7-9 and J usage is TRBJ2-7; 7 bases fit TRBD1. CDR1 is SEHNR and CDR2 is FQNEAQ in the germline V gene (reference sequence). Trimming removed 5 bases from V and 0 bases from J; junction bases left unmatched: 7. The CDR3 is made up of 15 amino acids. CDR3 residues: CASSPKTGISYEQYF. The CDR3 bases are TGTGCCAGCAGCCCAAAGACAGGGATCTCCTACGAGCAGTACTTC. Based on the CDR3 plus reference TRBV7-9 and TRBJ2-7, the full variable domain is DTGVSQNPRHKITKRGQNVTFRCDPISEHNRLYWYRQTLGQGPEFLTYFQNEAQLEKSRLLSDRFSAERPKGSFSTLEIQRTEQGDSAMYLCASSPKTGISYEQYFGPGTRLTVT.

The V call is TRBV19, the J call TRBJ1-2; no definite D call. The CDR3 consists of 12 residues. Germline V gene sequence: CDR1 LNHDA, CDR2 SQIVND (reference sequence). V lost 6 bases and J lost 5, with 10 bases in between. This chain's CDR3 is CASRDGPYGYTF. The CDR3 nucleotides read TGTGCCAGTAGGGACGGCCCATATGGCTACACCTTC.

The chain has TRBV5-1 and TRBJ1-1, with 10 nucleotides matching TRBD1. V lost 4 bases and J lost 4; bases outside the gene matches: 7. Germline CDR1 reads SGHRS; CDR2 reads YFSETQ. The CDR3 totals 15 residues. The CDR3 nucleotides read TGCGCCAGCAGCGGGGCCGGGACAGGGGTCACTGAAGCTTTCTTT. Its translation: CASSGAGTGVTEAFF.

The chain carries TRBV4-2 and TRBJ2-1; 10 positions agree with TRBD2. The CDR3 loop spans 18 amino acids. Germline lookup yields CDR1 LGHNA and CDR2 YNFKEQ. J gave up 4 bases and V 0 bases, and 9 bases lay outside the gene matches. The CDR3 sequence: CASSQEGSGGDSYNEQFF. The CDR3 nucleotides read TGTGCCAGCAGCCAAGAAGGGAGCGGGGGGGATTCTTACAATGAGCAGTTCTTC.

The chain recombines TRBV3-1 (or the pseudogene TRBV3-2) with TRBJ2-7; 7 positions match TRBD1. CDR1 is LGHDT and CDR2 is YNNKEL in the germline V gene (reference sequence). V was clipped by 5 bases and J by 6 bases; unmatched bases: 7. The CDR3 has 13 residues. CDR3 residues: CASSARGWVEQYF. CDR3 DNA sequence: TGTGCCAGCAGCGCCAGGGGGTGGGTCGAGCAGTACTTC.

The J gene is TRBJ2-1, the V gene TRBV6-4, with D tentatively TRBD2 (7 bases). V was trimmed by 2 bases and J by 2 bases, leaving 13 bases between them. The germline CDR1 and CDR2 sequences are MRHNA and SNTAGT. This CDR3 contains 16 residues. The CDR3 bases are TGTGCCAGCAGTGACGGGCGGGGGCCGCCCTACAATGAGCAGTTCTTC. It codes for CASSDGRGPPYNEQFF.

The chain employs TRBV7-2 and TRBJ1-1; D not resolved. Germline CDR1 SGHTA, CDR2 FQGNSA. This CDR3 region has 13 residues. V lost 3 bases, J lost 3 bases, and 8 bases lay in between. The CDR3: CASSFGRDTEAFF. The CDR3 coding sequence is TGTGCCAGCAGCTTTGGGCGGGACACTGAAGCTTTCTTT.